This TCR beta chain was profiled in a study of identical twins. This CDR3 region has 16 residues. V dropped 1 base and J dropped 3 bases, with 13 bases sitting between them. Germline V gene data show CDR1 as DFQATT and CDR2 as SNEGSKA (reference sequence). MiXCR, run by TCRdb on the 5' RACE reads, gives a single entry per CDR3 protein. In the table there are fewer than 550,000 distinct CDR3 sequences, roughly 15% of which are singletons. These same data were also listed under a study on yellow fever vaccine responses in identical twins.

The sequenced sample was CD4+ T cells sorted from blood. The chain employs TRBV20-1 and TRBJ1-6; D is ambiguous. The origin of this receptor is a woman between 18 and 30 years old in good health. This CDR3 is CSARAATIDYNSPLHF. In nucleotides, the CDR3 is TGCAGTGCTAGAGCTGCAACCATCGACTATAATTCACCCCTCCACTTT.